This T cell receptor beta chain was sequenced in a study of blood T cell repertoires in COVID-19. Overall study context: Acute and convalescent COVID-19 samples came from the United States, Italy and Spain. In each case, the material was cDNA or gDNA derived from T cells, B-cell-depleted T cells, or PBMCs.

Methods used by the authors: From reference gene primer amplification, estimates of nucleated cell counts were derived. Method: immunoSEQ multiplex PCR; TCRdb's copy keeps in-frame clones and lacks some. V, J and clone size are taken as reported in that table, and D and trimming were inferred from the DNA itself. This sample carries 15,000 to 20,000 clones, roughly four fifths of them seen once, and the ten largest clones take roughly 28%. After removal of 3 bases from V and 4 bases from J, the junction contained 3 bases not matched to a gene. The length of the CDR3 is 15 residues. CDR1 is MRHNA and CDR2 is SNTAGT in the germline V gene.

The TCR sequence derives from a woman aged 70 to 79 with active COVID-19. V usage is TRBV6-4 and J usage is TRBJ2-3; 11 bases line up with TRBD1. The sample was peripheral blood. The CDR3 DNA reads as TGTGCCAGCAGTGAGGACAGGGGGCGCGCAGATACGCAGTATTTT. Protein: CASSEDRGRADTQYF.